This TCR beta chain was identified during a study of cytomegalovirus exposure and HLA in healthy donors. Germline assignment: CDR1 WNHNN and CDR2 SYGVQD (reference sequence). The CDR3 extends over 14 amino acids. The junction had 10 bases not matched to a gene; V was cut back by 2 bases and J by 13 bases. This clone was counted only a few times. Antigen specificity is unknown. Separation from the roughly 600-subject first cohort characterized the roughly 110-subject validation cohort, to which the donors belonged. TCRdb keeps only in-frame clones here, not all; method: immunoSEQ multiplex PCR. The sample consists of under 250,000 clones, about 81% of them appearing once. General study results and limits: Most TCR sequences were seen very rarely across donors, but some public TCRs occurred in many. According to a later analysis, TCR clusters from the first cohort tended to co-occur in the roughly 120 validation repertoires. The study recorded 150 to 200 TCR beta chains that were cytomegalovirus-associated.

This chain joins TRBV10-1 and TRBJ2-1; 8 bases align to TRBD2. The material sequenced was PBMCs. The source of this sequence is a woman between 25 and 40 years old in good health and CMV-seronegative. The CDR3 coding sequence is TGCGCCAGCAGTGAGGGCGCGGGGGGCCTCTCTCAGTTCTTC. It codes for CASSEGAGGLSQFF.